The rows below give T cell receptor beta chains drawn from one sample of a study of blood T cells in healthy people across ages. TCRdb recomputed calls from the 5' RACE reads with MiXCR, one row per CDR3 protein. The sample yields roughly 800,000 distinct CDR3 sequences, roughly 60% seen once. Sequenced sample: blood. The receptor set was obtained from a man aged 25-40 years in good health. CDR3s include the opening cysteine and the closing phenylalanine or tryptophan. The order of the fields is V gene, J gene, CDR3 protein.

>TRBV6-2/TRBV6-3|TRBJ1-2
CASSHSNRGDDYGYTF
>TRBV19|TRBJ1-5
CASSPGWFQPQHF
>TRBV7-2|TRBJ2-1
CASSTIRDNEQFF
>TRBV7-8|TRBJ2-7
CASSEGPPGNEQYF
>TRBV4-3|TRBJ2-1
CASSQIGVEGTSEQFF
>TRBV29-1|TRBJ1-2
CSVGRSPGYTF
>TRBV7-2|TRBJ1-1
CASREWGTQGAIEAFF
>TRBV7-2|TRBJ2-5
CASSPSSGWGQETQYF
>TRBV7-8|TRBJ2-1
CASSLPHRGLTSSYNEQFF
>TRBV18|TRBJ2-1
CASSPLSVPTGDEQFF
>TRBV28|TRBJ2-3
CASSLPGLEADTQYF
>TRBV9|TRBJ2-1
CASSVAGGPYEQFF
>TRBV12-3/TRBV12-4|TRBJ2-7
CASSPRKTGSYEQYF
>TRBV21-1|TRBJ1-5
CASSVQYKYSNQPQHF
>TRBV11-2|TRBJ2-1
CASSPPTSVGSYNEQFF
>TRBV10-3|TRBJ1-2
CAISGTISGGYTF
>TRBV6-2/TRBV6-3|TRBJ2-1
CASSYDQRQFF
>TRBV5-1|TRBJ2-1
CASSPPGREQFF
>TRBV12-3/TRBV12-4|TRBJ2-6
CASRISGANVLTF
>TRBV11-2|TRBJ2-7
CASSFTHWGEQYF
>TRBV7-2|TRBJ2-3
CASSSAGGPPDTQYF
>TRBV5-1|TRBJ2-3
CASSLVDDTQYF
>TRBV20-1|TRBJ2-7
CSAGGPSTYEQYF
>TRBV25-1|TRBJ2-2
CAMGGFGGELFF
>TRBV5-1|TRBJ1-2
CASSPEHSDYGYTF
>TRBV29-1|TRBJ2-1
CSVQGLHANNEQFF
>TRBV29-1|TRBJ2-4
CSGEDRQGTWQYF
>TRBV28|TRBJ1-5
CASRLPGLNQPQHF
>TRBV20-1|TRBJ2-1
CSASSLQRENNEQFF
>TRBV20-1|TRBJ2-1
CSAISWTGPHEQFF
>TRBV20-1|TRBJ2-7
CSVMTGKDYEQYF
>TRBV13|TRBJ2-5
CASSLGPGLAKETQYF
>TRBV11-1|NA
CASSTGAKGPYEQYF
>TRBV7-2|TRBJ2-1
CASSLGLVSDEQFF
>TRBV20-1|TRBJ1-2
CSARGTGKDYYGYTF
>TRBV7-2|TRBJ2-5
CASRRLAEETQYF
>TRBV7-9|TRBJ2-5
CASSLNSLAIETQYF
>TRBV20-1|TRBJ2-5
CSARTSGQETQYF
>TRBV7-2|TRBJ1-5
CASSQTGQGIQPQHF
>TRBV27|TRBJ2-1
CASSPYQGGTYNEQFF
>TRBV28|NA
CASSFREQYF
>TRBV20-1|TRBJ1-1
CSAPWRGQPNTEAFF
>TRBV3-1|TRBJ2-3
CASSQDGRGYSDCTDTQYF
>TRBV7-8|TRBJ1-5
CASSVQGLVNQPQHF
>TRBV28|TRBJ1-5
CASLSKDRDQPQHF
>TRBV12-3/TRBV12-4|TRBJ2-1
CASSLRSRDNEQFF
>TRBV6-2/TRBV6-3|TRBJ2-1
CASSSAGTATYNEQFF
>TRBV7-4|TRBJ2-7
CASSVTSASYEQYF
>TRBV5-1|TRBJ2-1
CASSWGRGRGSNEQFF
>TRBV27|TRBJ2-7
CASSFGLASHEQYF
>TRBV11-1|NA
CASSQGGHLLHEQYF
>TRBV16|TRBJ1-2
CASSTRASPNYGYTF